Below, 29 T cell receptor beta chains from the same sample are listed, as sequenced in a study of molecular identifiers for immune sequencing clone quantification. TCRdb called the PCR reads again in MiXCR, with one record for every CDR3 protein. The sample lists some 320,000 distinct CDR3 sequences, 20% to 25% occurring once. Material: naive CD8+ T cells from blood, with Jurkat cell RNA spiked in. Indicated subset: FACS-sorted CD8+CD4-CCR7+CD45RA+ naive T cells. Receptor source: a human donor in good health. Some libraries in this study had Jurkat cell RNA spiked in.

With respect to this clonotype: This is likely a read error, given that the CDR3 carries no conserved phenylalanine or tryptophan at its end. The chain links TRBV7-9 to TRBJ2-3; 8 nucleotides align to TRBD1. The CDR3 length is 14 residues. Germline CDR1 is SEHNR and CDR2 is FQNEAQ (reference sequence). The CDR3 bases are TGTGCCAGCAGCCAGGACAGGGACACAGATGCGCAGTATCTT. Translation: CASSQDRDTDAQYL.

The sample holds many counts of this clonotype. This chain joins TRBV2 and TRBJ1-2; no reliable D call. V was clipped by 8 bases and J by 0 bases, with 13 bases between them. This CDR3 has 14 residues. The V gene's germline CDR1 is SNHLY and CDR2 FYNNEI. The CDR3: CASLGSTANYGYTF. CDR3 DNA: TGTGCCAGCCTGGGCAGTACAGCTAACTATGGCTACACCTTC.

There are a few counts of this clonotype. The chain links TRBV7-9 to TRBJ2-7; 7 bases are shared with TRBD1. V was pared by 2 bases and J by 4 bases, with 8 bases of the junction left unmatched. The germline CDR1 and CDR2 sequences are SEHNR and FQNEAQ (reference sequence). The CDR3 loop spans 15 amino acids. In DNA form, the CDR3 reads TGTGCCAGCAGCTTACTGACAGGGTGGAAGTACGAGCAGTACTTC. This sequence encodes CASSLLTGWKYEQYF.

This clonotype has just one count. A read error may account for a junction end that differs from germline. This chain joins TRBV5-5 and TRBJ2-7; D possibly corresponds to TRBD2 (5 bases). The CDR3 runs to 15 residues. From germline, CDR1 is SGHKS and CDR2 YYEKEE (reference sequence). The CDR3 here is CASGLFAGSSYEQYF. CDR3 bases: TGTGCCAGCGGCTTGTTTGCGGGCAGCTCCTACGAGCAGTACTTC.

This clonotype was found many times. The chain joins TRBV6-5 to TRBJ2-2; D not resolved. The V and J ends lost 4 bases and 5 bases respectively, with 8 bases between them. Germline assignment: CDR1 MNHEY and CDR2 SVGAGI. This CDR3 spans 13 amino acids. The DNA of the CDR3 is TGTGCCAGCAGTTCGACACTTACCGGGGAGCTGTTTTTT. Translated, it gives CASSSTLTGELFF.

This clonotype was seen ten or more times. The J gene is TRBJ2-7, the V gene TRBV6-2 or TRBV6-3; weak D call: TRBD2 (5 bases). The CDR3 spans 14 residues. Germline V lookup: CDR1 MNHEY, CDR2 SVGEGT. The germline V and J ends were trimmed by 2 bases and 5 bases, with 13 bases remaining between them. The CDR3 loop is CASSYTEGAHEQYF. Written as DNA, the CDR3 is TGTGCCAGCAGTTACACCGAGGGTGCCCACGAGCAGTACTTC.

This clonotype was seen ten or more times. The chain carries TRBV7-2 and TRBJ2-1; D is unresolved. Germline loops: CDR1 SGHTA, CDR2 FQGNSA. CDR3 length equals 15 residues. The V and J ends lost 0 bases and 6 bases respectively, with 12 bases between them. The CDR3 spells CASSLAGQLGNEQFF. The DNA for the CDR3 is TGTGCCAGCAGCTTAGCGGGTCAGTTGGGCAATGAGCAGTTCTTC.

This clonotype has at least ten counts. The gene calls are TRBV6-5 and TRBJ1-4; the D gene is possibly TRBD1 (5 bases). Germline V lookup: CDR1 MNHEY, CDR2 SVGAGI. This CDR3 spans 14 amino acids. V was pared by 2 bases and J by 7 bases, with 11 bases between. Written as DNA, the CDR3 is TGTGCCAGCAGTTACATAGGGGAGACTGAAAAACTGTTTTTT. As protein: CASSYIGETEKLFF.

This clonotype was observed a handful of times. With a much larger clone just one base away, this may be a read error. The chain combines TRBV14 with TRBJ1-1; D perhaps matches TRBD1 (5 bases). This CDR3 has 16 amino acids. The germline CDR1 and CDR2 sequences are SGHDN and FVKESK. V was clipped by 4 bases and J by 5 bases, with 20 bases between them. The CDR3 loop reads CASSPKTGVVFTEAFF. The CDR3 DNA reads TGTGCCAGCAGCCCAAAGACGGGGGTAGTCTTTACTGAAGCTTTCTTT.

This clonotype has ten or more counts. The chain carries TRBV4-1 and TRBJ2-3; D could derive from TRBD1 or TRBD2 (5 bases each). V lost 1 base, J lost 5 bases, and 13 bases lay in between. CDR3 length: 15 residues. Germline lookup yields CDR1 MGHRA and CDR2 YSYEKL. CDR3: CASSQVEGSGDTQYF. The CDR3 DNA is TGCGCCAGCAGCCAAGTTGAGGGGTCCGGAGATACGCAGTATTTT.

This clonotype was counted many times. The J gene is TRBJ2-7, the V gene TRBV6-6, with 7 bases that match TRBD2. This CDR3 contains 14 residues. V trimming: 5 bases; J trimming: 5 bases; junction bases outside the gene matches: 9. Germline V CDR1 and CDR2: MNHNY, SVGAGI (reference sequence). This CDR3 is CASSHGTIGDEQYF. DNA for the CDR3: TGTGCCAGCAGTCACGGGACTATAGGGGACGAGCAGTACTTC.

This clonotype was seen at least ten times. The chain carries TRBV4-2 and TRBJ2-7; 7 positions agree with TRBD1. The CDR3 covers 13 residues. V lost 4 bases and J lost 3; bases outside the gene matches: 3. Germline assignment: CDR1 LGHNA and CDR2 YNFKEQ. CDR3 loop: CASSPRQGYEQYF. CDR3 nucleotides: TGTGCCAGCAGCCCGCGACAGGGCTACGAGCAGTACTTC.

This clonotype was recorded many times. The chain carries TRBV12-3 or TRBV12-4 and TRBJ2-4, with D possibly being TRBD2 (6 bases). V was cut by 3 bases and J by 5 bases, with 14 bases left in between. The CDR3 contains 15 residues. Here the CDR3 DNA reads TGTGCCAGCAGTTTTGCGGGGCAGCGGGAAAACATTCAGTACTTC. Amino acid sequence: CASSFAGQRENIQYF.

This clonotype was observed at least ten times. The V gene is TRBV5-1, the J gene TRBJ2-3, with 7 bases that match TRBD2. The CDR3 has 15 amino acids. With V trimmed by 0 bases and J by 2 bases, 3 bases remained unmatched. The germline CDR1 and CDR2 sequences are SGHRS and YFSETQ. DNA for the CDR3: TGCGCCAGCAGCTTGGGGGACTACTCCACAGATACGCAGTATTTT. Protein sequence: CASSLGDYSTDTQYF. The full variable domain, completed using reference TRBV5-1 and TRBJ2-3, is KAGVTQTPRYLIKTRGQQVTLSCSPISGHRSVSWYQQTPGQGLQFLFEYFSETQRNKGNFPGRFSGRQFSNSRSEMNVSTLELGDSALYLCASSLGDYSTDTQYFGPGTRLTVL.

V gene TRBV27 combines with J gene TRBJ2-5; no clear D gene. Trimming shortened V by 0 bases and J by 7 bases, and 12 bases separated the two germline ends. The length of the CDR3 is 14 residues. CDR1 MNHEY and CDR2 SMNVEV come from the germline V gene (reference sequence). CDR3: CASSLSGSLATQYF. The CDR3 coding sequence is TGTGCCAGCAGTTTATCCGGCAGCCTGGCGACCCAGTACTTC.

To note about this clonotype: This could be a read error, since a much larger clone is one nucleotide away. The V gene is TRBV6-2 or TRBV6-3, the J gene TRBJ2-5; D might be TRBD1 (6 bases). V gave up 11 bases and J gave up 2 bases, with 18 bases separating them. CDR1 and CDR2 from the germline V gene are MNHEY and SVGEGT. There are 14 residues in the CDR3. CDR3 nucleotides: TGTGCCGCGGAAGGGGGACACCGACAAGAGACCCAGTACTTC. Translation: CAAEGGHRQETQYF.

The rearrangement uses TRBV11-2 and TRBJ2-1; TRBD2 is a possible D gene (5 bases). Germline V CDR1 and CDR2: SGHAT, FQNNGV. Trimming pared 5 bases from V and 8 bases from J, leaving 10 bases between. The CDR3 loop spans 12 amino acids. This CDR3 is CASSLGRDEQFF. The CDR3 DNA follows: TGTGCCAGCAGCCTAGGGCGGGATGAGCAGTTCTTC.

In the case of this clonotype: A junction boundary mismatches the germline segment, possibly from a read error. This rearrangement joins TRBV9 to TRBJ1-1; D is unresolved. The CDR3 spans 13 residues. Germline CDR1 SGDLS, CDR2 YYNGEE. The CDR3 nucleotides read TGTGCCAGCAGCGTTGGTGGGATCACTGAAGCTTCCTTT. Amino acid sequence: CASSVGGITEASF.

This chain joins TRBV5-6 and TRBJ1-2; D ambiguous. The CDR3 sequence is 16 residues long. CDR1 is SGHDT and CDR2 is YYEEEE in the germline V gene. V shed 2 bases and J shed 0 bases, with 14 bases lying between them. The CDR3, as DNA: TGTGCCAGCAGCTTTAGATGGCAAGAAGCTAACTATGGCTACACCTTC. Its protein product is CASSFRWQEANYGYTF.

A note on this clonotype: A clone one base away is much larger, so this may be a read error. This rearrangement joins TRBV9 to TRBJ2-2; 11 positions agree with TRBD2. The CDR3 length is 17 residues. Germline V gives CDR1 SGDLS, CDR2 YYNGEE. The CDR3 spells CANSPHSGGVSTGELFF. In nucleotides, the CDR3 is TGTGCCAACAGCCCCCATAGCGGGGGGGTGAGTACCGGGGAGCTGTTTTTT. Together with reference TRBV9 and TRBJ2-2, the CDR3 gives the full variable domain: DSGVTQTPKHLITATGQRVTLRCSPRSGDLSVYWYQQSLDQGLQFLIQYYNGEERAKGNILERFSAQQFPDLHSELNLSSLELGDSALYFCANSPHSGGVSTGELFFGEGSRLTVL.

Many counts were recorded for this clonotype. CDR3: CASSWLDNGYGYTF. The CDR3 DNA follows: TGTGCCAGCAGCTGGCTTGACAATGGCTATGGCTACACCTTC. The rearrangement uses TRBV5-6 and TRBJ1-2; D remains ambiguous. The V gene lost 3 bases and the J gene lost 4 bases, with 13 bases spanning the gap. In germline, CDR1 is SGHDT, CDR2 YYEEEE. The length of the CDR3 is 14 residues.

On this clonotype itself: A much larger clone differs by one base, so this may be a read error. In nucleotides, the CDR3 is TGTGCCAGCAGCCTCCCGGGCAGATCCACTGAAGCTTTCTTT. This translates into CASSLPGRSTEAFF. This chain links TRBV7-9 with TRBJ1-1; D gene uncertain. The CDR3 length is 14 residues. V was clipped by 5 bases and J by 4 bases, with 14 bases between them. Germline CDR1 SEHNR, CDR2 FQNEAQ (reference sequence).

Concerning this clonotype itself: A much bigger clone sits one base away, suggesting this may be a read error. The chain uses TRBV6-5 and TRBJ1-4; TRBD1 agrees at 9 bases. The V gene end was trimmed by 5 bases and the J gene end by 8 bases; junction bases not matched to a gene: 9. The CDR3 loop spans 15 amino acids. The germline V gene encodes CDR1 MNHEY and CDR2 SVGAGI. The CDR3 loop is CASSHRDRVEEKLFF. In DNA form, the CDR3 reads TGTGCCAGCAGTCACCGGGACAGGGTCGAGGAAAAACTGTTTTTT.

This clonotype appeared many times. The genes are TRBV5-1 and TRBJ2-7, with 9 bases that match TRBD1. The ends lost 4 bases at V and 5 bases at J; junction bases unmatched: 7. CDR3 length: 14 residues. Germline assignment: CDR1 SGHRS and CDR2 YFSETQ. The CDR3 DNA is TGCGCCAGCAGCCCGGGACAGGGCCTCCACGAGCAGTACTTC. As protein: CASSPGQGLHEQYF.

The J gene is TRBJ2-2, the V gene TRBV7-9; D not certain. Germline CDR1 and CDR2: SEHNR and FQNEAQ (reference sequence). The CDR3 is made up of 13 amino acids. V was trimmed by 1 base and J by 5 bases, leaving 5 bases between them. CDR3 in DNA: TGTGCCAGCAGCTTAGATTTAACCGGGGAGCTGTTTTTT. Its protein is CASSLDLTGELFF.

This clonotype was seen ten or more times. The chain joins TRBV4-1 to TRBJ1-1, with D possibly TRBD1 on 5 matching bases. This CDR3 spans 15 amino acids. Trimming took off 1 base at V and 1 base at J, with 10 bases between the two ends. Germline CDR1 reads MGHRA; CDR2 reads YSYEKL. As DNA, the CDR3 is TGCGCCAGCAGCCAAGGGAGGGGTCCGAACACTGAAGCTTTCTTT. Its protein product is CASSQGRGPNTEAFF.

Notes on this clonotype: A much larger clone lies one base from this, so it may be a read error. The chain has TRBV6-5 and TRBJ2-1, with D unclear. Trimming left V 0 bases short and J 4 bases short, with 10 bases between. The CDR3 is 15 residues long. Germline V gene sequence: CDR1 MNHEY, CDR2 SVGAGI. The CDR3 sequence is CASSYSAITYNEQFF. Written as DNA, the CDR3 is TGTGCCAGCAGTTACTCGGCGATTACTTACAATGAGCAGTTCTTC.

Worth noting for this clonotype: Possible read error: a much larger clone is one base away. The chain uses TRBV2 and TRBJ2-7; the D call may be TRBD1 or TRBD2 (6 bases each). Germline V CDR1 and CDR2: SNHLY, FYNNEI. The CDR3 covers 13 residues. This CDR3 reads CAGSDAGGNEQYF. CDR3 coding DNA: TGTGCCGGCAGTGATGCCGGGGGCAACGAGCAGTACTTC.

The V and J genes are TRBV13 and TRBJ2-7; D remains ambiguous. Per germline, CDR1 PRHDT and CDR2 FYEKMQ (reference sequence). The germline V and J ends were trimmed by 5 bases and 4 bases, with 15 bases remaining between them. The CDR3 runs 14 residues. The DNA for the CDR3 is TGTGCCAGCAGCCCCCACCCCCAACGGTACGAGCAGTACTTC. Residues: CASSPHPQRYEQYF. The full variable domain, in which reference TRBV13 and TRBJ2-7 provide the parts outside the CDR3, is AAGVIQSPRHLIKEKRETATLKCYPIPRHDTVYWYQQGPGQDPQFLISFYEKMQSDKGSIPDRFSAQQFSDYHSELNMSSLELGDSALYFCASSPHPQRYEQYFGPGTRLTVT.